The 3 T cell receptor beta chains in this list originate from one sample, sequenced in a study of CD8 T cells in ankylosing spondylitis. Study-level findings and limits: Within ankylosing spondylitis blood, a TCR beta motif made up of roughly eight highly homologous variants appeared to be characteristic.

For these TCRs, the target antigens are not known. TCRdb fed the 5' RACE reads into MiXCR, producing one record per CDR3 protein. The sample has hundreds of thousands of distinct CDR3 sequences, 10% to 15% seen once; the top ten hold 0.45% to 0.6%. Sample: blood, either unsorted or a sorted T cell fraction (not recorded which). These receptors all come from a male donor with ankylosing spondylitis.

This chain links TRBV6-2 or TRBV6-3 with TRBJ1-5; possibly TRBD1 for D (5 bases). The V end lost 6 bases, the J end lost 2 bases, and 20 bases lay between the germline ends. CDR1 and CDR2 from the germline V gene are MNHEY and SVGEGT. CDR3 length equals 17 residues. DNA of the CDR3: TGTGCCAGCAGCCTTGACCGCAGGGACTCGGGCAATCAGCCCCAGCATTTT. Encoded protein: CASSLDRRDSGNQPQHF.

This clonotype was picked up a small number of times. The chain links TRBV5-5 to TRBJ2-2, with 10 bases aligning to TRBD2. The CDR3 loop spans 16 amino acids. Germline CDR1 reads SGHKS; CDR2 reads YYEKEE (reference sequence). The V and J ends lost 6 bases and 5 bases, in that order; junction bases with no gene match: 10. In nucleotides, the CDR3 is TGTGCCAGCACCTCCGCTAGCGGGAGAGGTACCGGGGAGCTGTTTTTT. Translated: CASTSASGRGTGELFF.

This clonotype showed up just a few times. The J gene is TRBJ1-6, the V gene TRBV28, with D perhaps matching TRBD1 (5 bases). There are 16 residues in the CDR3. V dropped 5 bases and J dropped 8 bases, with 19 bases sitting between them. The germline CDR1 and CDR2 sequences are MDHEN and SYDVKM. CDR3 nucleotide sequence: TGTGCCAGCAGTCCCCAGGGACCGTCCCCCCATTCACCCCTCCACTTT. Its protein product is CASSPQGPSPHSPLHF.